The 28 T cell receptor beta chains listed next were all sequenced from one sample in a study of regulatory T cells in long-lasting Graves disease. Documented time point: persistent/refractory GD, antithyroid drugs over 5 years with positive TRAb. Making the TCR library involved RNA that had been extracted from PBMCs. Library construction for TCR beta used iRepertoire HTBI primers and Arm-PCR of CDR3 regions. TCRdb redid the calling of the multiplex PCR reads with MiXCR, one entry per CDR3 protein. This sample has 450,000 or so distinct CDR3 sequences, with approximately 23% found just once. Specimen: peripheral blood mononuclear cells (PBMCs), collected when the disease was refractory, from a patient treated with antithyroid drugs. These receptors were taken from a female donor with Graves disease.

This clonotype appeared a few times. The rearrangement links TRBV5-1 to TRBJ1-2; 9 positions match TRBD1. Germline V gives CDR1 SGHRS, CDR2 YFSETQ. V was clipped by 0 bases and J by 4 bases; unmatched bases: 4. The CDR3 consists of 15 residues. This CDR3 reads CASSLDRDRVYGYTF. The CDR3 DNA follows: TGCGCCAGCAGCTTGGATCGGGACAGGGTCTATGGCTACACCTTC.

The rearrangement uses TRBV5-4 and TRBJ2-4, with 7 bases aligning to TRBD2. Germline V gene data show CDR1 as SGHNT and CDR2 as YYREEE (reference sequence). The ends lost 4 bases at V and 7 bases at J; junction bases unmatched: 8. The CDR3 is 14 amino acids. CDR3 sequence (DNA): TGTGCCAGCAGCGACGGACTAGGAGGGAACATTCAGTACTTC. It is translated as CASSDGLGGNIQYF.

In this sample, this clonotype turned up a few times. The gene calls are TRBV6-5 and TRBJ2-7; D is perhaps TRBD1 (6 bases). The CDR3 is 15 amino acids. Germline V gene data show CDR1 as MNHEY and CDR2 as SVGAGI. V shed 0 bases and J shed 5 bases, with 14 bases lying between them. This chain's CDR3 is CASSYSIGQLDEQYF. CDR3 in DNA: TGTGCCAGCAGTTACTCGATAGGACAGTTAGACGAGCAGTACTTC.

This clonotype was seen a few times. The junction departs from germline at one end; a sequencing error may be responsible. V is TRBV3-1 and J is TRBJ2-5; maybe TRBD2 (5 bases). Germline loops: CDR1 LGHDT, CDR2 YNNKEL (reference sequence). This CDR3 comprises 15 residues. CDR3: CTSSQEGGEGETQYF. The CDR3 nucleotides are TGTACCAGCAGCCAAGAGGGCGGAGAGGGAGAGACCCAGTACTTC.

In its sample, this clonotype was seen many times. The V and J genes are TRBV20-1 and TRBJ1-1; D gene uncertain. V was clipped by 2 bases and J by 1 base, with 8 bases between them. The CDR3 covers 13 residues. Germline values: CDR1 DFQATT, CDR2 SNEGSKA (reference sequence). The CDR3 loop is CSARKRANTEAFF. The CDR3 nucleotides read TGCAGTGCTAGAAAGCGGGCGAACACTGAAGCTTTCTTT.

The genes are TRBV5-1 and TRBJ2-1; D is possibly TRBD2 (5 bases). Germline CDR1 reads SGHRS; CDR2 reads YFSETQ. The CDR3 has 13 amino acids. V was pared by 0 bases and J by 5 bases, with 6 bases between. CDR3 region: CASSLGRDNEQFF. DNA of the CDR3: TGCGCCAGCAGCTTGGGGCGGGACAATGAGCAGTTCTTC.

A note on this clonotype: One junction end disagrees with the germline gene, perhaps due to a read error. V gene TRBV11-2 combines with J gene TRBJ1-1, with 8 bases lining up with TRBD1. The CDR3 loop spans 16 amino acids. Germline lookup yields CDR1 SGHAT and CDR2 FQNNGV. The CDR3 DNA is TGTGCCAACAGCTCACGATCCGGGACAGGCAACACTGAAGCTTTCTTT. As protein: CANSSRSGTGNTEAFF.

Points on this clonotype: A much larger clone lies a single base off, so this may be a read error. The chain joins TRBV20-1 to TRBJ2-7; D not certain. CDR3 size: 14 residues. Germline loops: CDR1 DFQATT, CDR2 SNEGSKA (reference sequence). The CDR3 DNA reads TGCAGTGCTAGAGAGGACCAGGCTACGTACGGGCAGTACTTC. Its translation is CSAREDQATYGQYF.

V is TRBV14 and J is TRBJ2-1, with D possibly being TRBD1 (5 bases). Trimming shortened V by 4 bases and J by 16 bases, and 17 bases separated the two germline ends. The CDR3 loop spans 12 amino acids. Germline V gene sequence: CDR1 SGHDN, CDR2 FVKESK. The CDR3 bases are TGTGCCAGCAGCCCTCTAGGGGCAAACCTATTCTTC. Protein product: CASSPLGANLFF.

Only a few counts were recorded for this clonotype. The chain joins TRBV2 to TRBJ2-2; D not certain. Germline V gives CDR1 SNHLY, CDR2 FYNNEI. This CDR3 spans 14 amino acids. Trimming took 2 bases from V and 6 from J, leaving 10 bases between them. CDR3 DNA sequence: TGTGCCAGCAGTGAATTAATAGCCGCCGGGGAGCTGTTTTTT. It is translated as CASSELIAAGELFF.

In its sample, this clonotype was seen many times. The V and J genes are TRBV30 and TRBJ2-7; D is undetermined. The CDR3 runs 14 residues. The V end was cut by 0 bases, the J end by 3 bases, with 12 bases between. Germline V gene sequence: CDR1 GTSNPN, CDR2 SVGIG (reference sequence). CDR3 loop: CAWSVPFSRYEQYF. The CDR3 DNA follows: TGTGCCTGGAGTGTACCCTTTAGTCGCTACGAGCAGTACTTC. Using reference TRBV30 and TRBJ2-7 for the parts outside the CDR3, the full variable domain is SQTIHQWPATLVQPVGSPLSLECTVEGTSNPNLYWYRQAAGRGLQLLFYSVGIGQISSEVPQNLSASRPQDRQFILSSKKLLLSDSGFYLCAWSVPFSRYEQYFGPGTRLTVT.

In its sample, this clonotype was seen many times. The chain employs TRBV28 and TRBJ1-2, with D possibly being TRBD1 (6 bases). The V gene lost 6 bases and the J gene lost 7 bases, with 12 bases spanning the gap. This CDR3 has 12 amino acids. Germline CDR1 reads MDHEN; CDR2 reads SYDVKM. The CDR3 coding sequence is TGTGCCAGCAGCACCACAGGGACTGGCTACACCTTC. Amino acids: CASSTTGTGYTF.

The sample holds a few counts of this clonotype. This rearrangement joins TRBV3-1 to TRBJ2-7; 7 bases align to TRBD1. The CDR3 sequence is 15 residues long. Looked up from germline, CDR1 is LGHDT and CDR2 is YNNKEL (reference sequence). J lost 3 bases, V lost 2 bases, and 7 bases had no gene match. The CDR3 DNA follows: TGTGCCAGCAGCCAACTAGGGACAGCTGGCTACGAGCAGTACTTC. Its translation: CASSQLGTAGYEQYF.

This clonotype was seen more than once but under ten times. This chain connects TRBV6-2 or TRBV6-3 to TRBJ1-4, with 7 bases fitting TRBD1. Germline V gene data show CDR1 as MNHEY and CDR2 as SVGEGT. The CDR3 runs to 19 residues. V shed 0 bases, J shed 0 bases, and the junction held 10 bases outside the gene matches. The CDR3: CASSYSGTAGSATNEKLFF. DNA of the CDR3: TGTGCCAGCAGTTACTCTGGGACAGCAGGATCTGCAACTAATGAAAAACTGTTTTTT.

This chain connects TRBV20-1 to TRBJ2-1, with D uncertain. The germline V gene has CDR1 DFQATT and CDR2 SNEGSKA (reference sequence). The CDR3 runs to 15 residues. Trimming stripped 0 bases from V and 6 bases from J, with 15 bases between. Here the CDR3 reads CSARDLLAPFNEQFF. The CDR3, as DNA: TGCAGTGCTAGAGATCTCCTGGCTCCCTTCAATGAGCAGTTCTTC.

This clonotype came up many times. The chain recombines TRBV6-5 with TRBJ1-1, with no clear D. Trimming pared 4 bases from V and 0 bases from J, leaving 6 bases between. The CDR3 runs 13 residues. Per the germline V gene, CDR1 is MNHEY and CDR2 is SVGAGI. For the CDR3, the DNA is TGTGCCAGCAGTTCCGTCCTGAACACTGAAGCTTTCTTT. It yields the protein CASSSVLNTEAFF.

The chain recombines TRBV20-1 with TRBJ1-3; no firm D call. The germline CDR1 and CDR2 sequences are DFQATT and SNEGSKA (reference sequence). The CDR3 contains 12 residues. Trimming left V 3 bases short and J 4 bases short, with 7 bases between. CDR3 sequence (DNA): TGCAGTGCTAGTTTGCAGGGAAACACCATATATTTT. Its translation: CSASLQGNTIYF.

The chain joins TRBV6-2 or TRBV6-3 to TRBJ2-1; 7 bases agree with TRBD2. CDR1 and CDR2 from the germline V gene are MNHEY and SVGEGT. The J segment lost 9 bases and the V segment lost 6 bases, leaving 14 bases of the junction unmatched. The CDR3 is 15 residues long. The CDR3 here is CASSLDGTINSEQFF. The CDR3 DNA reads as TGTGCCAGCAGCCTTGATGGGACTATCAATTCTGAGCAGTTCTTC.

This clonotype was counted a few times. This chain uses TRBV3-1 with TRBJ1-1; 9 bases are shared with TRBD1. V shed 0 bases, J shed 11 bases, and the junction held 10 bases outside the gene matches. The CDR3 contains 15 residues. Germline V gene lookup returns CDR1 LGHDT and CDR2 YNNKEL (reference sequence). CDR3 residues: CASSQDQRDRERAFF. Written as DNA, the CDR3 is TGTGCCAGCAGCCAAGACCAGCGGGACAGGGAACGGGCTTTCTTT.

This clonotype was seen once. At one end, the junction sequence differs from germline, possibly due to a read error. This chain links TRBV6-2 or TRBV6-3 with TRBJ1-4; TRBD1 agrees at 7 bases. CDR3 size: 14 residues. Germline CDR1 and CDR2: MNHEY and SVGEGT. This chain's CDR3 is CASRGTVNNGKLFF. The CDR3 DNA reads TGTGCCAGCAGGGGGACAGTGAATAATGGAAAACTGTTTTTT.

The rearrangement links TRBV30 to TRBJ1-5; D remains unclear. There are 13 residues in the CDR3. CDR1 and CDR2 (germline): GTSNPN, SVGIG (reference sequence). The V gene lost 0 bases and the J gene lost 7 bases, with 10 bases spanning the gap. CDR3 in amino acids: CAWSVDGNQPQHF. CDR3 nucleotide sequence: TGTGCCTGGAGTGTGGACGGGAACCAGCCCCAGCATTTT.

This clonotype was found many times. The chain carries TRBV6-2 or TRBV6-3 and TRBJ1-5; TRBD1 might be the D (5 bases). Germline CDR1 MNHEY, CDR2 SVGEGT. This CDR3 contains 16 residues. V was cut by 5 bases and J by 3 bases, with 17 bases left in between. The CDR3 region has the DNA TGTGCCAGCAGTCCCCGTGGGGGTATCAACAATCAGCCCCAGCATTTT. This translates into CASSPRGGINNQPQHF.

In its sample, this clonotype was seen a few times. The CDR3 loop is CASSLSIGYYEQYF. CDR3 coding DNA: TGTGCCAGCAGTTTATCGATAGGGTACTACGAGCAGTACTTC. The chain carries TRBV12-3 or TRBV12-4 and TRBJ2-7; the D is unclear. V gave up 2 bases and J gave up 3 bases, with 11 bases separating them. The CDR3 is made up of 14 amino acids.

This clonotype occurred a few times. The chain is built from TRBV30 and TRBJ2-7, with D unresolved. The CDR3 spans 13 residues. The germline V gene has CDR1 GTSNPN and CDR2 SVGIG (reference sequence). V shed 1 base and J shed 1 base, with 8 bases lying between them. CDR3: CAWSAMESYEQYF. CDR3 sequence (DNA): TGTGCCTGGAGTGCCATGGAATCCTACGAGCAGTACTTC.

This clonotype has ten or more counts. The V and J genes are TRBV28 and TRBJ1-1; 7 positions agree with TRBD1. The J segment lost 1 base and the V segment lost 2 bases, leaving 7 bases of the junction unmatched. Germline V gene data show CDR1 as MDHEN and CDR2 as SYDVKM. The CDR3 covers 16 residues. The CDR3 nucleotides read TGTGCCAGCAGTTTACTCAGACAGGGAGGGAACACTGAAGCTTTCTTT. Protein: CASSLLRQGGNTEAFF. The variable domain in full, completed from reference TRBV28 and TRBJ1-1, reads DVKVTQSSRYLVKRTGEKVFLECVQDMDHENMFWYRQDPGLGLRLIYFSYDVKMKEKGDIPEGYSVSREKKERFSLILESASTNQTSMYLCASSLLRQGGNTEAFFGQGTRLTVV.

The chain employs TRBV9 and TRBJ1-3, with D perhaps TRBD1 (5 bases). This CDR3 has 15 residues. Trimming took off 0 bases at V and 2 bases at J, with 9 bases between the two ends. Germline lookup yields CDR1 SGDLS and CDR2 YYNGEE. The DNA of the CDR3 is TGTGCCAGCAGCGTAGGGGCGACAGCTGGAAACACCATATATTTT. Protein: CASSVGATAGNTIYF.

This clonotype was detected only a few times. V and J are TRBV19 and TRBJ2-7; possible D gene TRBD2, 5 bases. The germline V gene has CDR1 LNHDA and CDR2 SQIVND (reference sequence). V shed 4 bases and J shed 11 bases, with 15 bases lying between them. The CDR3 has 12 amino acids. The CDR3 DNA reads TGTGCCAGTAGTAGCGGGCCGGAGCTCAAGTACTTC. It translates to CASSSGPELKYF.

In this sample, this clonotype turned up many times. The chain is built from TRBV2 and TRBJ1-5; tentatively, D is TRBD1 (5 bases). Trimming shortened V by 4 bases and J by 0 bases, and 10 bases separated the two germline ends. This CDR3 has 15 amino acids. CDR1 is SNHLY, CDR2 FYNNEI, per germline. This CDR3 reads CASSAGGDSNQPQHF. The CDR3 DNA sequence: TGTGCCAGCAGTGCGGGAGGGGATAGCAATCAGCCCCAGCATTTT.